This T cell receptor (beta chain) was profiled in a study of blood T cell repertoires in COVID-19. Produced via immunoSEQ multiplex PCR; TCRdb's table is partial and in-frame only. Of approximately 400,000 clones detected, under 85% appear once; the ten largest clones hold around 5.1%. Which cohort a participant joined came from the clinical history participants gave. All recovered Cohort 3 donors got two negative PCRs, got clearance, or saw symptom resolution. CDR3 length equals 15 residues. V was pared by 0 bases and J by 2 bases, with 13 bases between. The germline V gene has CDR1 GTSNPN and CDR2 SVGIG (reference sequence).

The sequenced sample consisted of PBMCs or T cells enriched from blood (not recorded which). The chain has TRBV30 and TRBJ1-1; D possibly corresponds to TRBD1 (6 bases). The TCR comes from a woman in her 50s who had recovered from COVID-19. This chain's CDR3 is CAWSVTGQPNTEAFF. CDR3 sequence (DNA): TGTGCCTGGAGTGTAACCGGACAGCCTAACACTGAAGCTTTCTTT. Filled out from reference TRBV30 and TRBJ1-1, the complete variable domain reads SQTIHQWPATLVQPVGSPLSLECTVEGTSNPNLYWYRQAAGRGLQLLFYSVGIGQISSEVPQNLSASRPQDRQFILSSKKLLLSDSGFYLCAWSVTGQPNTEAFFGQGTRLTVV.